The 24 T cell receptor beta chains below come from one sample, sequenced in a study of blood T cell repertoires in COVID-19. Sequenced by immunoSEQ multiplex PCR; TCRdb stores in-frame clones only, minus some. There are about 260,000 clones in the sample; 87% occur only once, and over 2% lies in the top ten. What was sequenced was peripheral blood. These TCRs come from a woman aged 50 to 60 who had recovered from COVID-19.

This rearrangement joins TRBV5-1 to TRBJ1-2; 9 bases map to TRBD1. With 5 bases clipped from V and 4 bases from J, the junction kept 6 bases outside the gene matches. This CDR3 is built from 14 residues. The germline V gene has CDR1 SGHRS and CDR2 YFSETQ. The CDR3 DNA sequence: TGCGCCAGCAGACTAGGACAGGGGATCTATGGCTACACCTTC. It translates to CASRLGQGIYGYTF.

The chain combines TRBV19 with TRBJ1-2; no clear D gene. Trimming left V 7 bases short and J 7 bases short, with 16 bases between. The V gene's germline CDR1 is LNHDA and CDR2 SQIVND (reference sequence). This CDR3 comprises 13 residues. Written as DNA, the CDR3 is TGTGCCAGTACGCACAGCCTTGTCTTTGGCTACACCTTC. It yields the protein CASTHSLVFGYTF.

CDR3 amino acids: CASSWGQGRTEAFF. The DNA of the CDR3 is TGTGCCAGCAGCTGGGGACAGGGGAGGACTGAAGCTTTCTTT. The V gene is TRBV7-9, the J gene TRBJ1-1; 10 nucleotides line up with TRBD1. This CDR3 contains 14 residues. V shed 4 bases, J shed 5 bases, and the junction held 4 bases outside the gene matches. The germline V gene encodes CDR1 SEHNR and CDR2 FQNEAQ (reference sequence). Full variable domain (remainder filled in from reference TRBV7-9 and TRBJ1-1): DTGVSQNPRHKITKRGQNVTFRCDPISEHNRLYWYRQTLGQGPEFLTYFQNEAQLEKSRLLSDRFSAERPKGSFSTLEIQRTEQGDSAMYLCASSWGQGRTEAFFGQGTRLTVV.

The chain recombines TRBV2 with TRBJ1-1; 7 bases agree with TRBD1. CDR3 length equals 13 residues. Germline values: CDR1 SNHLY, CDR2 FYNNEI. V was pared by 6 bases and J by 1 base, with 2 bases of the junction left unmatched. The CDR3 coding sequence is TGTGCCAGCAGGGGACAGCCGAACACTGAAGCTTTCTTT. Translation: CASRGQPNTEAFF.

J is TRBJ2-7 and V is TRBV5-1, with TRBD2 matching over 8 bases. After removal of 2 bases from V and 3 bases from J, the junction contained 1 base not matched to a gene. The CDR3 has 13 amino acids. In germline, CDR1 is SGHRS, CDR2 YFSETQ. CDR3 region: CASSFGRDYEQYF. The CDR3, as DNA: TGCGCCAGCAGCTTCGGGAGGGACTACGAGCAGTACTTC.

The chain employs TRBV16 and TRBJ1-2, with 7 bases matching TRBD1. V lost 4 bases and J lost 3; bases outside the gene matches: 11. Germline loops: CDR1 KGHSY, CDR2 FQNENV. This CDR3 spans 16 amino acids. CDR3 protein: CASSPSRQGGDYGYTF. For the CDR3, the DNA is TGTGCCAGCAGCCCGTCTCGACAGGGAGGAGACTATGGCTACACCTTC. Combining the CDR3 with reference TRBV16 and TRBJ1-2 gives the whole variable domain GEEVAQTPKHLVRGEGQKAKLYCAPIKGHSYVFWYQQVLKNEFKFLISFQNENVFDETGMPKERFSAKCLPNSPCSLEIQATKLEDSAVYFCASSPSRQGGDYGYTFGSGTRLTVV.

J is TRBJ2-4 and V is TRBV5-6; the D gene is possibly TRBD1 (5 bases). The V end lost 2 bases, the J end lost 0 bases, and 9 bases lay between the germline ends. Germline-derived CDR1 and CDR2 are SGHDT and YYEEEE. The CDR3 is made up of 15 amino acids. Here the CDR3 reads CASSFPQGAKNIQYF. For the CDR3, the DNA is TGTGCCAGCAGCTTCCCCCAGGGAGCCAAAAACATTCAGTACTTC.

The rearrangement links TRBV2 to TRBJ1-1, with D uncertain. Germline lookup yields CDR1 SNHLY and CDR2 FYNNEI. The CDR3 length is 14 residues. Between the trimmed V and J ends, which lost 0 bases and 6 bases, there was a span of 11 bases. CDR3 protein: CASSEALSRAEAFF. CDR3 DNA sequence: TGTGCCAGCAGTGAAGCCCTTTCCCGGGCTGAAGCTTTCTTT.

V and J are TRBV7-8 and TRBJ2-5; D not resolved. Trimming took off 4 bases at V and 1 base at J, with 7 bases between the two ends. The germline V gene encodes CDR1 SGHVS and CDR2 FQNEAQ. The CDR3 length is 13 residues. As DNA, the CDR3 is TGTGCCAGCAGCTATAGAATCCAAGAGACCCAGTACTTC. Its translation: CASSYRIQETQYF. The full variable domain, completed using reference TRBV7-8 and TRBJ2-5, is GAGVSQSPRYKVAKRGQDVALRCDPISGHVSLFWYQQALGQGPEFLTYFQNEAQLDKSGLPSDRFFAERPEGSVSTLKIQRTQQEDSAVYLCASSYRIQETQYFGPGTRLLVL.

For this clone: The same CDR3 also results from other DNA sequences found in this sample. The rearrangement joins TRBV4-3 to TRBJ1-1; a possible D gene is TRBD1 (6 bases). V gave up 1 base and J gave up 3 bases, with 9 bases separating them. In germline, CDR1 is LGHNA, CDR2 YSLEER. The CDR3 totals 14 residues. The CDR3 nucleotides are TGCGCCAGCAGCCAAGTTGAGGGGGACACTGAAGCTTTCTTT. As protein: CASSQVEGDTEAFF.

The CDR3 protein is CASSQALADYGYTF. Here the CDR3 DNA reads TGCGCCAGCAGCCAAGCCTTAGCGGACTATGGCTACACCTTC. V is TRBV4-1 and J is TRBJ1-2, with unresolved D. V lost 1 base and J 3 bases, leaving 9 bases between the germline ends. This CDR3 region has 14 residues. The germline gives CDR1 MGHRA, CDR2 YSYEKL.

The chain uses TRBV7-2 and TRBJ1-4; a weak D match, TRBD1 (5 bases). Germline V gene data show CDR1 as SGHTA and CDR2 as FQGNSA. The CDR3 runs to 14 residues. V shed 2 bases and J shed 10 bases, with 14 bases lying between them. This chain's CDR3 is CASSLTGDGAKLFF. The CDR3 DNA reads as TGTGCCAGCAGCTTAACGGGGGATGGCGCAAAACTGTTTTTT.

V and J are TRBV5-1 and TRBJ1-4; TRBD1 matches at 7 bases. The V and J ends lost 1 base and 0 bases, in that order; junction bases with no gene match: 9. Germline assignment: CDR1 SGHRS and CDR2 YFSETQ. The CDR3 is made up of 18 amino acids. The CDR3 DNA reads TGCGCCAGCAGCTTGAGAACAGGGGCGTCTTCAACTAATGAAAAACTGTTTTTT. Protein product: CASSLRTGASSTNEKLFF.

The chain carries TRBV5-1 and TRBJ1-2; TRBD1 aligns across 8 bases. Losses at the gene ends were 6 bases for V and 8 bases for J; bases not matched to a gene: 9. The CDR3 sequence is 13 residues long. Germline values: CDR1 SGHRS, CDR2 YFSETQ. CDR3 protein: CASTGDRSLGYTF. The CDR3 DNA follows: TGCGCCAGCACCGGGGACAGGTCTCTGGGCTACACCTTC. The complete variable domain, with remaining parts taken from reference TRBV5-1 and TRBJ1-2, reads KAGVTQTPRYLIKTRGQQVTLSCSPISGHRSVSWYQQTPGQGLQFLFEYFSETQRNKGNFPGRFSGRQFSNSRSEMNVSTLELGDSALYLCASTGDRSLGYTFGSGTRLTVV.

The V and J genes are TRBV24-1 and TRBJ1-2; D possibly corresponds to TRBD1 (6 bases). From germline, CDR1 is KGHDR and CDR2 SFDVKD. CDR3 length: 15 residues. V gave up 1 base and J gave up 6 bases, with 14 bases separating them. CDR3 in amino acids: CATSDFTQGIDGYTF. The CDR3 DNA follows: TGTGCCACCAGTGATTTCACACAGGGAATCGATGGCTACACCTTC.

The rearrangement links TRBV4-3 to TRBJ1-1; TRBD1 agrees at 8 bases. The CDR3 extends over 14 amino acids. The germline V gene has CDR1 LGHNA and CDR2 YSLEER. Germline trimming cut 2 bases from V and 7 bases from J; bases unmatched to any gene: 6. The CDR3 reads CASSQWTGYIEAFF. The CDR3 region has the DNA TGCGCCAGCAGCCAATGGACAGGGTATATTGAAGCTTTCTTT.

The gene calls are TRBV6-5 and TRBJ2-7; 7 bases agree with TRBD1. The junction had 5 bases not matched to a gene; V was cut back by 0 bases and J by 3 bases. Per the germline V gene, CDR1 is MNHEY and CDR2 is SVGAGI. The CDR3 extends over 15 amino acids. DNA for the CDR3: TGTGCCAGCAGTTACTCAGGACAGGCGAGCTACGAGCAGTACTTC. This translates into CASSYSGQASYEQYF.

This clone was picked up a small number of times. The DNA for the CDR3 is TGTGCCTGGAGTGTACAGGGCAATCAGCCCCAGCATTTT. Its protein product is CAWSVQGNQPQHF. The V call is TRBV30, the J call TRBJ1-5; TRBD1 is a possible D gene (5 bases). This CDR3 contains 13 residues. With 0 bases removed from V and 2 bases from J, the gap between germline ends came to 5 bases. Germline assignment: CDR1 GTSNPN and CDR2 SVGIG (reference sequence).

This chain links TRBV11-2 with TRBJ2-7; D unclear. Trimming took off 6 bases at V and 6 bases at J, with 15 bases between the two ends. The CDR3 spans 13 residues. Germline V gene data show CDR1 as SGHAT and CDR2 as FQNNGV. The CDR3, as DNA: TGTGCCAGCAGTCTAGGCCGCGTGAGCGAGCAGTACTTC. Its protein is CASSLGRVSEQYF.

J is TRBJ1-1 and V is TRBV28, with 8 nucleotides matching TRBD1. Germline CDR1 MDHEN, CDR2 SYDVKM. J lost 11 bases, V lost 6 bases, and 5 bases had no gene match. CDR3 length: 11 amino acids. This CDR3 is CASSSQGAAFF. The CDR3 DNA is TGTGCCAGCAGCTCCCAGGGGGCCGCTTTCTTT.

V usage is TRBV6-5 and J usage is TRBJ1-1; unclear D gene. V dropped 0 bases and J dropped 0 bases, with 8 bases sitting between them. Germline values: CDR1 MNHEY, CDR2 SVGAGI. This CDR3 has 15 amino acids. CDR3 bases: TGTGCCAGCAGTTACTCTATTGTTATGAACACTGAAGCTTTCTTT. Its translation is CASSYSIVMNTEAFF.

The chain links TRBV6-5 to TRBJ2-7, with TRBD1 as a possible D gene (6 bases). The V gene lost 6 bases and the J gene lost 3 bases, with 15 bases spanning the gap. CDR1 MNHEY and CDR2 SVGAGI come from the germline V gene. This CDR3 comprises 14 residues. CDR3 in DNA: TGTGCCAGCAGAGGTTGGGACAACATCTACGAGCAGTACTTC. Translation: CASRGWDNIYEQYF.

The V and J genes are TRBV19 and TRBJ2-5; 7 nucleotides match TRBD2. The V gene's germline CDR1 is LNHDA and CDR2 SQIVND (reference sequence). V shed 6 bases and J 1 base; nucleotides not matched to a gene: 5. The CDR3 runs 14 residues. The CDR3 region has the DNA TGTGCCAGTAGCCCACTAGCGTTCCAAGAGACCCAGTACTTC. It codes for CASSPLAFQETQYF. Filled out from reference TRBV19 and TRBJ2-5, the complete variable domain reads DGGITQSPKYLFRKEGQNVTLSCEQNLNHDAMYWYRQDPGQGLRLIYYSQIVNDFQKGDIAEGYSVSREKKESFPLTVTSAQKNPTAFYLCASSPLAFQETQYFGPGTRLLVL.

This clone was counted only a few times. The chain links TRBV3-1 (or the pseudogene TRBV3-2) to TRBJ1-6; D may be TRBD1 (6 bases). The CDR3 runs 16 residues. Trimming pared 1 base from V and 10 bases from J, leaving 17 bases between. The germline V gene encodes CDR1 LGHDT and CDR2 YNNKEL (reference sequence). The CDR3 nucleotides are TGTGCCAGCAGCCAAGTAATAGGGGGAAGAATATCACCCCTCCACTTT. Its translation is CASSQVIGGRISPLHF.